This T cell receptor beta chain was documented in a study of CD8+ T cells in alopecia areata. Study summary: Treated patients were given oral tofacitinib, which was dosed at 5 to 10 mg twice daily. Study results and caveats: Higher clonality was seen in lesional scalp than in normal scalp, especially in alopecia totalis/universalis.

RNA extraction was followed by reverse transcription into cDNA, which acted as the sequencing template. Libraries were prepared by immunoSEQ multiplex PCR; TCRdb keeps only in-frame clonotypes and omits some of them. The sample shows 200,000 or so clones, nearly 60% of them seen only once. Treatment denoted: oral pan-JAK inhibitor, 5-10 mg twice daily. In regard to this clone: Its antigen is still unknown.

The clonotype originates from a human donor with alopecia areata. Sequencing was performed on CD4+ T cells sorted from blood, taken at week 24, from a patient treated with tofacitinib.

CDR3 in amino acids: CASSLTGTSGYNEQFF. The CDR3 DNA sequence: TGTGCCAGCAGCTTGACCGGGACTAGCGGCTACAATGAGCAGTTCTTC. The chain links TRBV7-9 to TRBJ2-1; 11 bases agree with TRBD2. CDR1 and CDR2 from the germline V gene are SEHNR and FQNEAQ (reference sequence). V dropped 3 bases and J dropped 3; count of bases not matched to a gene: 4. This CDR3 spans 16 amino acids. The full variable domain, in which reference TRBV7-9 and TRBJ2-1 provide the parts outside the CDR3, is DTGVSQNPRHKITKRGQNVTFRCDPISEHNRLYWYRQTLGQGPEFLTYFQNEAQLEKSRLLSDRFSAERPKGSFSTLEIQRTEQGDSAMYLCASSLTGTSGYNEQFFGPGTRLTVL.